Following are 5 T cell receptor beta chains from one sample sequenced in a study of cytomegalovirus exposure and HLA in healthy donors. Both 60 Vbeta primers and 13 Jbeta primers went into the PCR. Sequenced by immunoSEQ multiplex PCR; TCRdb stores in-frame clones only, minus some. The repertoire holds 150,000 or so clones, with approximately 73% as singletons. The sample was PBMCs. The receptors come from a man aged 30 to 45 in good health and CMV-seropositive.

V usage is TRBV6-6 and J usage is TRBJ2-7, with D perhaps TRBD1 (6 bases). Per germline, CDR1 MNHNY and CDR2 SVGAGI (reference sequence). This CDR3 has 14 amino acids. The V end lost 0 bases, the J end lost 4 bases, and 10 bases lay between the germline ends. CDR3 residues: CASSYSDSRYEQYF. CDR3 bases: TGTGCCAGCAGTTACTCGGACAGTCGTTACGAGCAGTACTTC.

The rearrangement uses TRBV27 and TRBJ2-1; 8 bases agree with TRBD1. Germline V gene sequence: CDR1 MNHEY, CDR2 SMNVEV (reference sequence). Trimming removed 1 base from V and 9 bases from J; junction bases left unmatched: 8. The CDR3 runs to 15 residues. CDR3 in DNA: TGTGCCAGCAGTTTATGGCAGGGGGCGTCAAGTGAGCAGTTCTTC. It translates to CASSLWQGASSEQFF.

The V and J genes are TRBV28 and TRBJ1-2; weak D call: TRBD1 (5 bases). The ends were cut back, 8 bases at V and 8 bases at J, with 12 bases in the middle. Germline V gene sequence: CDR1 MDHEN, CDR2 SYDVKM. The CDR3 has 11 amino acids. The CDR3 nucleotides are TGTGCCAGCGCGGGACTGCGGGGCTACACCTTC. Its translation is CASAGLRGYTF.

The chain uses TRBV2 and TRBJ2-3, with 7 bases matching TRBD2. There are 11 residues in the CDR3. Germline values: CDR1 SNHLY, CDR2 FYNNEI. With V trimmed by 4 bases and J by 8 bases, 0 bases remained unmatched. The CDR3 here is CASSGEGTQYF. In DNA, the CDR3 is TGTGCCAGCAGTGGGGAGGGTACGCAGTATTTT.

A single count supports this clone. The gene calls are TRBV5-1 and TRBJ2-5; 7 nucleotides agree with TRBD2. V shed 0 bases, J shed 2 bases, and the junction held 1 base outside the gene matches. The germline CDR1 and CDR2 sequences are SGHRS and YFSETQ. The CDR3 is 14 residues long. CDR3 sequence reads: CASSLVGGQETQYF. CDR3 nucleotides: TGCGCCAGCAGCTTGGTGGGGGGGCAAGAGACCCAGTACTTC.